Following are 7 T cell receptor beta chains from one sample sequenced in a study of Ad26.COV2.S vaccination and SARS-CoV-2 variants (dated by TCRdb to the early 2020s). Library preparation was by the immunoSEQ multiplex PCR assay. TCRdb mirrors the immuneACCESS table, restricted to in-frame sequences. Some clones are absent from its copies; in checked studies, under half trace to an unresolved V gene, and the reason for the others is unknown. The sample records roughly 700,000 clones, 80% to 90% of which are singletons. In total, the top ten clones hold about 1.5% of the sample. Taken with the paper, the label for treatment or condition translates to: 15 to 20 received Ad26.COV2.S at low or high dose, single or two shots; a few received placebo; per-sample allocation not given. Repertoires of vaccine and placebo recipients were sequenced from samples taken on day 63 after the first injection. The input for sequencing was peripheral blood, taken in a trial of Ad26.COV2.S vaccine versus placebo. These receptor sequences come from a person aged 18-60 years who received the Ad26.COV2.S COVID-19 vaccine or a placebo.

The V and J genes are TRBV4-3 and TRBJ2-3; the D is unclear. The CDR3 extends over 14 amino acids. Per the germline V gene, CDR1 is LGHNA and CDR2 is YSLEER. With 4 bases removed from V and 2 bases from J, the gap between germline ends came to 10 bases. CDR3 sequence: CASSRGQPTDTQYF. CDR3 DNA: TGCGCCAGCAGCCGCGGTCAGCCCACAGATACGCAGTATTTT.

This chain uses TRBV25-1 with TRBJ1-2, with D possibly being TRBD1 (5 bases). This CDR3 region has 11 residues. Germline CDR1 and CDR2: MGHDK and SYGVNS. Trimming took off 6 bases at V and 4 bases at J, with 6 bases between the two ends. CDR3 nucleotides: TGTGCCAGCAGGGGGGGCTATGGCTACACCTTC. Translation: CASRGGYGYTF.

This sequence joins TRBV6-5 and TRBJ2-3; 8 bases fit TRBD1. Germline V lookup: CDR1 MNHEY, CDR2 SVGAGI. The CDR3 has 16 amino acids. The junction had 8 bases not matched to a gene; V was cut back by 0 bases and J by 6 bases. The CDR3 DNA reads TGTGCCAGCAGTTACTCAGGCAGGGGGCGCGGGGATACGCAGTATTTT. Translating it yields CASSYSGRGRGDTQYF.

The chain joins TRBV5-1 to TRBJ1-2, with D hard to call. Between the trimmed V and J ends, which lost 1 base and 3 bases, there was a span of 10 bases. This CDR3 spans 14 amino acids. CDR1 is SGHRS, CDR2 YFSETQ, per germline. The CDR3 nucleotides are TGCGCCAGCAGCTTGACCGGGAGGGACTATGGCTACACCTTC. It is translated as CASSLTGRDYGYTF.

The gene calls are TRBV28 and TRBJ1-6, with TRBD1 identical over 9 bases. The junction had 14 bases not matched to a gene; V was cut back by 5 bases and J by 9 bases. The CDR3 extends over 17 amino acids. CDR1 and CDR2 from the germline V gene are MDHEN and SYDVKM. The DNA of the CDR3 is TGTGCCAGCAGTCCCCCGGGACAGGGTGGTTTGGGTTCACCCCTCCACTTT. Translation gives CASSPPGQGGLGSPLHF.

This chain links TRBV6-6 with TRBJ2-1, with 8 bases that match TRBD2. This CDR3 has 14 residues. J gave up 10 bases and V 0 bases, and 5 bases lay outside the gene matches. Germline V lookup: CDR1 MNHNY, CDR2 SVGAGI (reference sequence). CDR3 in DNA: TGTGCCAGCAGTTACTCGCGTCAGCGGGAGGAGCAGTTCTTC. It is translated as CASSYSRQREEQFF.

The chain combines TRBV5-1 with TRBJ1-4, with D uncertain. The V and J ends lost 5 bases and 5 bases respectively, with 13 bases between them. This CDR3 has 14 amino acids. Germline CDR1 and CDR2: SGHRS and YFSETQ. The CDR3 sequence: CASRLQSFNEKLFF. CDR3 DNA: TGCGCCAGCAGATTACAGAGCTTCAATGAAAAACTGTTTTTT.